Listed below are T cell receptor beta chains from one sample, sequenced in a study of T cell changes during pregnancy in multiple sclerosis. Produced via immunoSEQ multiplex PCR; TCRdb's table is partial and in-frame only. The repertoire holds just under 95,000 clones, with 80% to 95% as singletons. The sample in question was peripheral blood, obtained in the first trimester of pregnancy. These receptors were collected from a female donor with multiple sclerosis, enrolled in a pregnancy study. CDR3s include the opening cysteine and the closing phenylalanine or tryptophan. D genes are given only for firm matches.

V: TRBV6-4
J: TRBJ2-3
D: NA
CDR3: CASREGLHSTDTQYF

V: TRBV9
J: TRBJ2-1
D: NA
CDR3: CASSVGLPPNEQFF

V: TRBV5-4
J: TRBJ2-2
D: NA
CDR3: CASSLDALAPNTGELFF

V: TRBV28
J: TRBJ2-1
D: TRBD2
CDR3: CASSSTSEYNEQFF

V: TRBV29-1
J: TRBJ2-7
D: TRBD2
CDR3: CSVGSGTAPYEQYF

V: TRBV4-3
J: TRBJ2-7
D: NA
CDR3: CASSQVKIAARGYEQYF

V: TRBV6-1
J: TRBJ1-4
D: TRBD1
CDR3: CASSDLGGHEKLFF

V: TRBV7-8
J: TRBJ2-1
D: TRBD2
CDR3: CASSPRLAAMSSYNEQFF

V: TRBV2
J: TRBJ2-3
D: NA
CDR3: CASNGPRGDTQYF

V: TRBV1
J: TRBJ1-4
D: NA
CDR3: CTSSDISEKLFF

V: TRBV5-6
J: TRBJ1-4
D: NA
CDR3: CASSMGGFTTNEKLFF

V: TRBV13
J: TRBJ2-5
D: NA
CDR3: CASSPRSSSSQETQYF

V: TRBV19
J: TRBJ2-1
D: TRBD2
CDR3: CASKSGGRGSGQFF

V: TRBV6-6
J: TRBJ2-7
D: NA
CDR3: CASRGDSDSSYEQYF

V: TRBV29-1
J: TRBJ2-7
D: TRBD2
CDR3: CSVEGTSGTYEQYF

V: TRBV28
J: TRBJ2-5
D: NA
CDR3: CASSGDTETQYF

V: TRBV18
J: TRBJ2-2
D: NA
CDR3: CASSPPARADSTGELFF

V: TRBV7-2
J: TRBJ2-1
D: TRBD2
CDR3: CASSLKGTSGSHEQFF

V: TRBV30
J: TRBJ2-7
D: NA
CDR3: CAWSSGLHPFYEQYF

V: TRBV5-4
J: TRBJ2-5
D: NA
CDR3: CASSLGLTRETQYF

V: TRBV27
J: TRBJ2-2
D: NA
CDR3: CASSLLRFTGELFF

V: TRBV7-2
J: TRBJ2-1
D: TRBD2
CDR3: CASSPDSGRANEQFF

V: TRBV19
J: TRBJ1-4
D: NA
CDR3: CASSTRQANNEKLFF

V: TRBV9
J: TRBJ2-1
D: TRBD2
CDR3: CASSVEIAGYEQFF

V: TRBV5-4
J: TRBJ1-1
D: NA
CDR3: CASSRPSGRVTEAFF

V: TRBV28
J: TRBJ2-7
D: TRBD1
CDR3: CASSSQTGGYEQYF

V: TRBV19
J: TRBJ2-2
D: TRBD1
CDR3: CASSIGRGSTGELFF

V: TRBV15
J: TRBJ1-5
D: NA
CDR3: CATSARLAQPQHF

V: TRBV5-4
J: TRBJ2-3
D: NA
CDR3: CASTSGLSTDTQYF

V: TRBV6-1
J: TRBJ2-7
D: NA
CDR3: CASSHREGYEQYF

V: TRBV25-1
J: TRBJ2-3
D: NA
CDR3: CASSEYRQRDTDTQYF

V: TRBV30
J: TRBJ2-1
D: TRBD2
CDR3: CAWSGLTGGFEQFF

V: TRBV27
J: TRBJ2-7
D: TRBD2
CDR3: CASSLAGPYEQYF

V: TRBV7-7
J: TRBJ2-5
D: TRBD1
CDR3: CASSRDRVQETQYF

V: TRBV13
J: TRBJ1-3
D: NA
CDR3: CASTATTRNRWDSGDSGNTIYF

V: TRBV15
J: TRBJ2-3
D: TRBD2
CDR3: CATSRVPRLTSGRPGRHTQYF

V: TRBV23-1
J: TRBJ1-1
D: NA
CDR3: CASSPLEDYSTEAFF

V: TRBV29-1
J: TRBJ2-7
D: TRBD1
CDR3: CSVDGQGVLGSYEQYF

V: TRBV21-1
J: TRBJ2-2
D: NA
CDR3: CARIKERPTHYPRQGGGDTGELFF

V: TRBV7-7
J: TRBJ2-5
D: NA
CDR3: CASSLGWAGSQETQYF